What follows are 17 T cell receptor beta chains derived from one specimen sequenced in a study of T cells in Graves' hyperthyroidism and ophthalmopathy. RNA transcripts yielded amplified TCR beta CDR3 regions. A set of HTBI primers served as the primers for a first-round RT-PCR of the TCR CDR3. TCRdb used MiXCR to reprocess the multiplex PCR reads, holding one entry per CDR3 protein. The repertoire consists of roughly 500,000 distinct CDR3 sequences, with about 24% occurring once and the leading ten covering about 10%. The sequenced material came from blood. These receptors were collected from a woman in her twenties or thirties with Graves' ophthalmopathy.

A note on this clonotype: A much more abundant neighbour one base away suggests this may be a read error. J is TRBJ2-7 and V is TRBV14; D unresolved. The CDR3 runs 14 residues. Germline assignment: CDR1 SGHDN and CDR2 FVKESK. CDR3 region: CASSQLRDGYEQCF. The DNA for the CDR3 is TGTGCCAGCAGCCAGCTGAGAGACGGCTACGAGCAGTGCTTC.

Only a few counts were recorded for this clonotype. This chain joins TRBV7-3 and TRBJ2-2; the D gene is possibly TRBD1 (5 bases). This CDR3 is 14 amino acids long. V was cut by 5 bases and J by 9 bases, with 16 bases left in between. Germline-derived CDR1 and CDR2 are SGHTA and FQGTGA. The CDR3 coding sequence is TGTGCCAGCAGCAATGCTAGTGGGGCCAGGGAGCTGTTTTTT. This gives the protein CASSNASGARELFF.

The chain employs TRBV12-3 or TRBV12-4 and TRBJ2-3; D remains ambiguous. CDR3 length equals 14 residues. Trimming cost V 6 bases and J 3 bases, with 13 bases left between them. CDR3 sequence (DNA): TGTGCCAGCAGGTTTGCTCGCGGTACAGATACGCAGTATTTT. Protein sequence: CASRFARGTDTQYF.

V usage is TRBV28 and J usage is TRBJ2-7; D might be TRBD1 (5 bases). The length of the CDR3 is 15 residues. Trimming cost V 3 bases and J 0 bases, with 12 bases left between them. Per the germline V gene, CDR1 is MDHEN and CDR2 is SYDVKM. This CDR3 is CASSFTDRDSYEQYF. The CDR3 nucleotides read TGTGCCAGCAGTTTTACCGACAGAGACTCCTACGAGCAGTACTTC. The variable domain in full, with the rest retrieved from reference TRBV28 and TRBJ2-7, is DVKVTQSSRYLVKRTGEKVFLECVQDMDHENMFWYRQDPGLGLRLIYFSYDVKMKEKGDIPEGYSVSREKKERFSLILESASTNQTSMYLCASSFTDRDSYEQYFGPGTRLTVT.

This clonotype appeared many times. The CDR3 here is CSARDRQGRTEAFF. In DNA, the CDR3 is TGCAGTGCTAGAGACCGACAGGGGAGAACTGAAGCTTTCTTT. This chain joins TRBV20-1 and TRBJ1-1; the match to TRBD1 covers 8 bases. Germline trimming cut 0 bases from V and 5 bases from J; bases unmatched to any gene: 5. The germline CDR1 and CDR2 sequences are DFQATT and SNEGSKA (reference sequence). The CDR3 is made up of 14 amino acids.

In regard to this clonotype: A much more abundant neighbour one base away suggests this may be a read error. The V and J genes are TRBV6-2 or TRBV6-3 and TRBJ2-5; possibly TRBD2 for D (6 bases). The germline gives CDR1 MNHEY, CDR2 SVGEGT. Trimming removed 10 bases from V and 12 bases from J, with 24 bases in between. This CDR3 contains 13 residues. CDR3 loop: CATASQRREPEYF. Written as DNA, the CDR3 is TGTGCCACCGCCTCCCAACGGAGGGAGCCCGAGTACTTC.

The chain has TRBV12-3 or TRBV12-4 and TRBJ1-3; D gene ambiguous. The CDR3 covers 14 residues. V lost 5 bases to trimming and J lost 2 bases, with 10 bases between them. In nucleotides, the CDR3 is TGTGCCAGCAGTCCAGCCTTCGCTGGAAACACCATATATTTT. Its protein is CASSPAFAGNTIYF.

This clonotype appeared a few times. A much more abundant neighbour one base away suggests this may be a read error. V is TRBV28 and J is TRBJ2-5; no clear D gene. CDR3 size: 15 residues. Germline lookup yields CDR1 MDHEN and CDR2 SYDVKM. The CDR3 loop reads CASSSELVEKETKYF. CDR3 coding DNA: TGTGCCAGCAGTTCCGAATTGGTCGAGAAAGAGACCAAGTACTTC.

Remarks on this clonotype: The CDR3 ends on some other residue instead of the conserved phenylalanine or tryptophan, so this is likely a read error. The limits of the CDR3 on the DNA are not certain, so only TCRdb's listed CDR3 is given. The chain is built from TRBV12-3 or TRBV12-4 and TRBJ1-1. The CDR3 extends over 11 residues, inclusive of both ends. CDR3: CASSLNGEACY.

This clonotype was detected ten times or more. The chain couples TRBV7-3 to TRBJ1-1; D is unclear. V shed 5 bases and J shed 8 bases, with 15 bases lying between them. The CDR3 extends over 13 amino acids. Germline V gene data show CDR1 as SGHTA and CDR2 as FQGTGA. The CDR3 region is CASSARSSGEAFF. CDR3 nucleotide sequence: TGTGCCAGCAGCGCCAGATCCAGCGGGGAAGCTTTCTTT. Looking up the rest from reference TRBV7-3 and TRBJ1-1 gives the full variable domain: GAGVSQTPSNKVTEKGKYVELRCDPISGHTALYWYRQSLGQGPEFLIYFQGTGAADDSGLPNDRFFAVRPEGSVSTLKIQRTERGDSAVYLCASSARSSGEAFFGQGTRLTVV.

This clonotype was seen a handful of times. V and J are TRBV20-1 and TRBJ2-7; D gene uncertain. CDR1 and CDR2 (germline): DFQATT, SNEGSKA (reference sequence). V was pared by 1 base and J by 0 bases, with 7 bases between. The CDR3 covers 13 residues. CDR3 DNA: TGCAGTGCTAGAGCCGGGCACTCCTACGAGCAGTACTTC. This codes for CSARAGHSYEQYF.

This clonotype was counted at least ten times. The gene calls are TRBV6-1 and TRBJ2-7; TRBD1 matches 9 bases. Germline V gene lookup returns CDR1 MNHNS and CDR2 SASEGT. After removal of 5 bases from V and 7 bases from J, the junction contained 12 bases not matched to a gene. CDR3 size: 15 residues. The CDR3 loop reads CASSRAGTGSNEQYF. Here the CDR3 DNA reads TGTGCCAGCAGTCGCGCCGGGACAGGGTCTAATGAGCAGTACTTC.

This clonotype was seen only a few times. For the CDR3, the DNA is TGTGCCAGCACCCACCGGGGGTTCCAAGAGACCCAGTACTTC. It encodes CASTHRGFQETQYF. The chain combines TRBV12-3 or TRBV12-4 with TRBJ2-5, with a weak D call TRBD2 (6 bases). CDR3 size: 14 residues. The germline V and J ends were trimmed by 7 bases and 1 base, with 13 bases remaining between them.

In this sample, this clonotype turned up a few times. This CDR3 is CASSLKIRDRVYGYTF. The CDR3 coding sequence is TGCGCCAGCAGCCTCAAAATCCGGGACAGGGTATATGGCTACACCTTC. The chain has TRBV4-1 and TRBJ1-2, with TRBD1 matching 9 bases. Trimming took 4 bases from V and 5 from J; bases not matched to a gene: 11. Germline V lookup: CDR1 MGHRA, CDR2 YSYEKL. There are 16 residues in the CDR3.

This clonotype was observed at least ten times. The CDR3 DNA is TGCGCCAGCCGGGGGACTAGCCTCCAAGAGACCCAGTACTTC. This sequence encodes CASRGTSLQETQYF. The genes are TRBV4-1 and TRBJ2-5, with 9 bases matching TRBD2. The trim removed 8 bases at V and 1 base at J, leaving 5 bases unmatched. Germline V gives CDR1 MGHRA, CDR2 YSYEKL. This CDR3 is built from 14 residues.

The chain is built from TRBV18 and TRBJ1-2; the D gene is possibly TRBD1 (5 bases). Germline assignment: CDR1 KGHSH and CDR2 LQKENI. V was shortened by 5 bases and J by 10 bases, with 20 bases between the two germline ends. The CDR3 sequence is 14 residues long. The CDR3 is CASSTRDRYPDYTF. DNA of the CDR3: TGTGCCAGCTCAACCCGGGACCGATATCCTGACTACACCTTC.

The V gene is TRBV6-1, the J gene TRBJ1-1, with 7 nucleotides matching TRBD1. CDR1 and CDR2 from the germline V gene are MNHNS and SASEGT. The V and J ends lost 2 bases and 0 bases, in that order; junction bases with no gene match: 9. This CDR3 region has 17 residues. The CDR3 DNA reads TGTGCCAGCAGTGAACGAGGGGGCGCGAGGTTGAACACTGAAGCTTTCTTT. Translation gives CASSERGGARLNTEAFF.